These 9 T cell receptor beta chains share one sample of origin, sequenced in a study of T cell repertoires in ileal Crohn's disease. The method was immunoSEQ multiplex PCR; TCRdb's version includes in-frame clones alone and lacks a portion of them. The sample contains about 31,000 clones, about 81% of which appear only once. The sample was ileal tissue. All receptors come from an adult with Crohn's disease.

This chain connects TRBV5-7 to TRBJ2-7; D gene uncertain. TRBV5-7 belongs to the ORF category, with a function that is uncertain. The ends were cut back, 4 bases at V and 5 bases at J, with 10 bases in the middle. This CDR3 is built from 12 residues. The CDR3 region is CASSPEADEQYF. DNA of the CDR3: TGTGCCAGCAGCCCTGAGGCGGACGAGCAGTACTTC.

This sequence joins TRBV4-1 and TRBJ1-1; no definite D call. The CDR3 covers 16 residues. Germline V lookup: CDR1 MGHRA, CDR2 YSYEKL. The V gene lost 0 bases and the J gene lost 3 bases, with 14 bases spanning the gap. CDR3 coding DNA: TGCGCCAGCAGCCAAGATCTATCGAGGTTGGACACTGAAGCTTTCTTT. It specifies CASSQDLSRLDTEAFF.

Details on this clone: The sample holds other DNA sequences that translate to the same CDR3. The chain carries TRBV2 and TRBJ1-4, with 9 bases fitting TRBD1. This CDR3 is 14 amino acids long. With V trimmed by 6 bases and J by 8 bases, 7 bases remained unmatched. Germline CDR1 is SNHLY and CDR2 is FYNNEI. The CDR3 loop reads CASRAGTGREKLFF. The CDR3 coding sequence is TGTGCCAGCAGAGCCGGGACAGGGCGCGAAAAACTGTTTTTT.

The chain employs TRBV5-1 and TRBJ1-1; D gene ambiguous. This CDR3 has 16 residues. CDR1 is SGHRS, CDR2 YFSETQ, per germline. Trimming left V 3 bases short and J 5 bases short, with 20 bases between. DNA for the CDR3: TGCGCCAGCAGCTCAAATCTGGGGAGGGATAGAACTGAAGCTTTCTTT. Protein: CASSSNLGRDRTEAFF.

V is TRBV13 and J is TRBJ2-1; D is uncertain. The CDR3 is 11 residues long. V gave up 8 bases and J gave up 4 bases, with 6 bases separating them. CDR1 and CDR2 (germline): PRHDT, FYEKMQ (reference sequence). The CDR3 spells CASQRYNEQFF. The CDR3 DNA follows: TGTGCCAGCCAGAGGTACAATGAGCAGTTCTTC.

V gene TRBV30 combines with J gene TRBJ2-2; the match to TRBD1 covers 7 bases. The V gene's germline CDR1 is GTSNPN and CDR2 SVGIG (reference sequence). V was clipped by 2 bases and J by 0 bases; unmatched bases: 3. The CDR3 contains 15 residues. The CDR3 bases are TGTGCCTGGAGTACTGGACAGGCGAACACCGGGGAGCTGTTTTTT. Translated: CAWSTGQANTGELFF. Full variable domain (remainder filled in from reference TRBV30 and TRBJ2-2): SQTIHQWPATLVQPVGSPLSLECTVEGTSNPNLYWYRQAAGRGLQLLFYSVGIGQISSEVPQNLSASRPQDRQFILSSKKLLLSDSGFYLCAWSTGQANTGELFFGEGSRLTVL.

V and J are TRBV7-2 and TRBJ1-1; D uncertain. CDR3 length: 14 amino acids. Germline CDR1 is SGHTA and CDR2 is FQGNSA. Trimming removed 5 bases from V and 2 bases from J, with 12 bases in between. The DNA of the CDR3 is TGTGCCAGCAGCATACCTACAGTAAACACTGAAGCTTTCTTT. This encodes CASSIPTVNTEAFF.

This clone has only one observation. The CDR3 protein is CAWSVRGPSYEQYF. The CDR3 DNA follows: TGTGCCTGGAGTGTACGCGGGCCGTCCTACGAGCAGTACTTC. V and J are TRBV30 and TRBJ2-7; possible D gene TRBD2, 5 bases. CDR1 GTSNPN and CDR2 SVGIG come from the germline V gene (reference sequence). The CDR3 consists of 14 residues. Trimming cost V 0 bases and J 1 base, with 10 bases left between them.

The chain joins TRBV27 to TRBJ1-5; D is perhaps TRBD1 (6 bases). The CDR3 has 14 residues. Per the germline V gene, CDR1 is MNHEY and CDR2 is SMNVEV (reference sequence). V was clipped by 4 bases and J by 4 bases, with 11 bases between them. The CDR3 protein is CASSSRTENQPQHF. In DNA, the CDR3 is TGTGCCAGCAGTTCAAGGACAGAGAATCAGCCCCAGCATTTT.